This TCR beta chain was retrieved from a study of blood T cell repertoires in COVID-19. For the study at large: The origin of the acute and convalescent COVID-19 samples was the United States, Italy and Spain.

Here immunoSEQ multiplex PCR was the method, and the copy in TCRdb shows in-frame clones only, minus some. The sample holds roughly 15,000 clones; approximately 92% are singletons and the top ten take around 8%. This clone was seen only a few times. This CDR3 comprises 16 residues. CDR1 is MNHEY and CDR2 is SVGEGT in the germline V gene. With 2 bases clipped from V and 2 bases from J, the junction kept 6 bases outside the gene matches. This chain uses TRBV6-2 or TRBV6-3 with TRBJ1-5; 7 bases agree with TRBD1. The TCR originated in a human donor with active COVID-19. The donor label of this sample is uncertain. Sequenced input: peripheral blood. CDR3 residues: CASSYARGPGNQPQHF. The CDR3 DNA reads as TGTGCCAGCAGTTACGCGAGGGGGCCGGGCAATCAGCCCCAGCATTTT.